This TCR beta chain came from a study of radiation and T cells in renal cell carcinoma (dated by TCRdb to 2020 to 2022). About the investigation overall: The samples were drawn from a clinical trial, where primary renal cell carcinomas were treated with 15 Gy of stereotactic body radiation therapy and then removed by nephrectomy 4 weeks afterward. TCR beta sequencing covered 53 samples in total, comprising some 25 tumors and roughly 27 peripheral blood samples. Across all 53 samples, 4,016,671 unique CDR3 nucleotide sequences, encoding 2,658,974 unique CDR3 amino acid sequences, were identified.

V and J are trimmed by 4 bases and 8 bases, and the gene matches miss 7 bases of the junction. Including cysteine and phenylalanine, the CDR3 has 13 amino acids. Left in the record is the CDR3 DNA by itself, 39 bases read in frame from the first base. From the germline V gene, CDR1 is SGHDT and CDR2 is YYEEEE. On the study overall, not on this receptor specifically: Dynamics of the blood repertoire were not tracked past 4 weeks after treatment. The single-armed trial design could not address effects of radiation dose or scheduling on the TCR repertoire. Because pretreatment tumor biopsies were not available, the study could not determine whether clonotypes were already present within the tumor at baseline. Top tumor clonotypes rose in blood from baseline to 2 weeks post-radiation, then contracted by 4 weeks, suggesting transient expansion of tumor-resident clones.

TCR beta libraries were generated from genomic DNA with the immunoSEQ kit, following the manufacturer's recommendations. For library preparation, a first multiplex PCR was performed with proprietary primers, followed by a second PCR in which unique barcodes were added, and bead cleanups were performed after each round. A positive control reaction and a negative control reaction, both provided in the kit, were run with every batch of samples. The final libraries were assessed on an Agilent 4200 TapeStation D1000 ScreenTape, pooled by volume, and quantified by qPCR. An Illumina NextSeq500 fitted with a MidOutput 150-cycle cartridge performed the sequencing, running 156 Read1 cycles and 15 Index1 cycles with the kit's custom primers. The pooled library was loaded at approximately 0.98 pM with around 20% PhiX control spiked in. The study's processing was this. Vendor-processed data were analyzed in R, with a clonotype defined as all T cells sharing the same CDR3 nucleotide sequence. For clone abundance analyses, frequencies were normalized to the 10,000 most abundant clones per sample. Public T cell clones, which averaged fewer than five per sample, were excluded before analysis. Tumor-enriched clonotypes and baseline blood-enriched clonotypes were defined as those with an abundance difference of at least 32-fold between compartments. Clonotypes expanded or contracted between blood time points were identified with a beta-binomial differential abundance model. Tumor-blood repertoire similarity was measured with the Baroni-Urbani and Buser coefficient, and groups were compared using two-tailed Wilcoxon tests in R. TCRdb retrieved this table from immuneACCESS and kept in-frame rearrangements only. Not all clones are present; in checked studies, unresolved V genes account for under half, and no reason is known for the remainder. The DNA was the basis for D and trimming; V, J and clone size are from that table. The sample table records tens of thousands of clones; approximately 80% of these occur just once. 29% of the sample comes from the top ten.

This specimen's time point label, per the study, means: blood 2 weeks post-SBRT. This sample's treatment or condition label indicates: 15 Gy SBRT to primary tumor, nephrectomy 4 weeks later. Serial peripheral blood from radiation-treated patients was sampled at baseline, 2 weeks and 4 weeks after SBRT to track tumor-enriched clonotypes. Renal cell carcinoma with clear cell pathology was present in all patients. The QIAamp DNA Blood Mini Kit (Qiagen) was used to prepare genomic DNA for TCR sequencing. The analyses included only samples that passed all quality control checks. In the case of this clone: No antigen is known for it. Base qualities are not at hand, and no much larger clone is one base apart.

The material was blood, obtained from a patient whose treatment included radiotherapy and nephrectomy. The sequence is built from TRBV5-6 and TRBJ1-2; TRBD1 aligns with 8 central bases. This receptor was taken from a woman in her seventies with renal cell carcinoma. CDR3 reads: CASSVDRALGYTF. The DNA is TGTGCCAGCAGCGTGGACAGGGCTCTCGGCTACACCTTC.